The 27 T cell receptor beta chains below all came from one sample that was sequenced in a study of neurological immune-mediated disorders (dated by TCRdb to between 2018 and 2021). Library preparation used 5' RACE. Sequencing was performed on an Illumina HiSeq 2500. TCRdb ran its own pipeline on the public reads, namely fastp trimming at Q25 and MiXCR clone calling, and kept in-frame beta chains. For every CDR3 protein sequence, its rows merge into one entry that carries the most common genes and DNA. For this sample the table gives under 60,000 distinct CDR3 sequences, of which 25% were detected only once. The ten largest clones add up to 20% to 30% of the sample. The sample comprised PBMCs. The receptors stem from a woman in her sixties or seventies in good health.

This clonotype was detected only once. This may come from a read error, since a much larger clone is one base off. The rearrangement joins TRBV28 to TRBJ2-3, with 13 nucleotides matching TRBD2. This CDR3 contains 17 residues. The germline CDR1 and CDR2 sequences are MDHEN and SYDVKM. The CDR3 reads CASSRTRLAGGTYTQYF. The CDR3, as DNA: TGTGCCAGCAGTCGTACGCGACTAGCGGGGGGCACATATACGCAGTATTTT. Drawing the rest from reference TRBV28 and TRBJ2-3, the complete variable domain is DVKVTQSSRYLVKRTGEKVFLECVQDMDHENMFWYRQDPGLGLRLIYFSYDVKMKEKGDIPEGYSVSREKKERFSLILESASTNQTSMYLCASSRTRLAGGTYTQYFGPGTRLTVL.

V usage is TRBV19 and J usage is TRBJ2-1; 7 bases map to TRBD2. V was clipped by 3 bases and J by 4 bases; unmatched bases: 6. The CDR3 consists of 15 residues. Germline values: CDR1 LNHDA, CDR2 SQIVND (reference sequence). CDR3 sequence (DNA): TGTGCCAGTAGTATCGGGGGGACCACGTACAATGAGCAGTTCTTC. Protein sequence: CASSIGGTTYNEQFF.

This clonotype appeared once. V and J are TRBV5-1 and TRBJ1-1, with D unresolved. Deletions cut 7 bases from V and 2 bases from J, with 9 bases between. CDR3 length: 12 residues. The germline V gene encodes CDR1 SGHRS and CDR2 YFSETQ. The CDR3 here is CASGVTNTEAFF. CDR3 DNA sequence: TGCGCCAGCGGAGTTACCAACACTGAAGCTTTCTTT. The full variable domain, completed using reference TRBV5-1 and TRBJ1-1, is KAGVTQTPRYLIKTRGQQVTLSCSPISGHRSVSWYQQTPGQGLQFLFEYFSETQRNKGNFPGRFSGRQFSNSRSEMNVSTLELGDSALYLCASGVTNTEAFFGQGTRLTVV.

The chain carries TRBV5-1 and TRBJ2-7, with D possibly being TRBD1 (6 bases). Trimming stripped 0 bases from V and 3 bases from J, with 7 bases between. The CDR3 consists of 13 residues. Germline-derived CDR1 and CDR2 are SGHRS and YFSETQ. CDR3 protein: CASSLETGYEQYV. DNA of the CDR3: TGCGCCAGCAGCTTGGAGACAGGCTACGAGCAGTACGTC.

This clonotype came up many times. The V gene is TRBV5-1, the J gene TRBJ2-1, with 7 bases identical to TRBD1. V shed 0 bases, J shed 7 bases, and the junction held 1 base outside the gene matches. Germline V lookup: CDR1 SGHRS, CDR2 YFSETQ. The CDR3 consists of 13 residues. The CDR3 nucleotides read TGCGCCAGCAGCTTGGCACAGGGGAATGAGCAGTTCTTC. Encoded protein: CASSLAQGNEQFF. The entire variable domain, with the rest obtained from reference TRBV5-1 and TRBJ2-1, is as follows: KAGVTQTPRYLIKTRGQQVTLSCSPISGHRSVSWYQQTPGQGLQFLFEYFSETQRNKGNFPGRFSGRQFSNSRSEMNVSTLELGDSALYLCASSLAQGNEQFFGPGTRLTVL.

This clonotype was seen many times. The germline gene is not matched at one end of the junction; a read error may be the cause. CDR3 sequence reads: CASSLGQPTYEQYF. The CDR3 bases are TGCGCCAGCAGTTTGGGACAGCCAACCTACGAGCAGTACTTC. The rearrangement uses TRBV5-1 and TRBJ2-7, with TRBD1 identical over 7 bases. CDR1 is SGHRS and CDR2 is YFSETQ in the germline V gene. CDR3 size: 14 residues.

J is TRBJ1-2 and V is TRBV28; D not resolved. V lost 6 bases to trimming and J lost 8 bases, with 10 bases between them. The CDR3 totals 11 residues. Germline V CDR1 and CDR2: MDHEN, SYDVKM. The CDR3 loop is CASRGQFGYTF. The DNA of the CDR3 is TGTGCCAGCAGGGGTCAATTCGGCTACACCTTC.

This clonotype has at least ten counts. This chain joins TRBV6-2 or TRBV6-3 and TRBJ2-1; unclear D gene. The V end was cut by 4 bases, the J end by 7 bases, with 11 bases between. There are 13 residues in the CDR3. Germline assignment: CDR1 MNHEY and CDR2 SVGEGT. This chain's CDR3 is CASSWYGENEQFF. The CDR3 nucleotides are TGTGCCAGCAGTTGGTATGGGGAAAATGAGCAGTTCTTC.

This clonotype has at least ten counts. V usage is TRBV30 and J usage is TRBJ1-1; 8 bases are a match to TRBD1. This CDR3 comprises 14 residues. V shed 7 bases and J 2 bases; nucleotides not matched to a gene: 9. Per germline, CDR1 GTSNPN and CDR2 SVGIG (reference sequence). CDR3 protein: CASTDRGFNTEAFF. In DNA, the CDR3 is TGTGCCTCCACAGACAGGGGATTTAACACTGAAGCTTTCTTT. The variable domain in full, completed from reference TRBV30 and TRBJ1-1, reads SQTIHQWPATLVQPVGSPLSLECTVEGTSNPNLYWYRQAAGRGLQLLFYSVGIGQISSEVPQNLSASRPQDRQFILSSKKLLLSDSGFYLCASTDRGFNTEAFFGQGTRLTVV.

The chain uses TRBV3-1 and TRBJ2-7; no clear D gene. CDR3 length: 14 amino acids. V gave up 3 bases and J gave up 3 bases, with 12 bases separating them. Germline CDR1 is LGHDT and CDR2 is YNNKEL (reference sequence). The CDR3 DNA sequence: TGTGCCAGCAGCCAGGGATTCCCAAGCTACGAGCAGTACTTC. Its protein product is CASSQGFPSYEQYF.

In its sample, this clonotype is large. The chain employs TRBV20-1 and TRBJ1-2; maybe TRBD1 (5 bases). Trimming removed 0 bases from V and 7 bases from J, with 21 bases in between. Germline CDR1 reads DFQATT; CDR2 reads SNEGSKA (reference sequence). The CDR3 totals 16 residues. The CDR3 nucleotides are TGCAGTGCTAGAGAATTTGTGGCGGCGGGGCGGGGTGGCTACACCTTC. Its translation is CSAREFVAAGRGGYTF.

The rearrangement joins TRBV3-1 to TRBJ2-7, with 8 positions matching TRBD1. Germline CDR1 LGHDT, CDR2 YNNKEL (reference sequence). With 2 bases clipped from V and 5 bases from J, the junction kept 2 bases outside the gene matches. CDR3 length: 13 amino acids. CDR3 amino acids: CASSQWTGNEQYF. CDR3 bases: TGTGCCAGCAGCCAATGGACAGGGAACGAGCAGTACTTC.

The chain joins TRBV19 to TRBJ1-1; TRBD1 matches 9 bases. The CDR3 spans 15 residues. From germline, CDR1 is LNHDA and CDR2 SQIVND (reference sequence). J lost 1 base, V lost 5 bases, and 5 bases had no gene match. CDR3 protein: CASSGGTGRNTEAFF. The CDR3 nucleotides are TGTGCCAGTAGTGGAGGGACAGGGCGGAACACTGAAGCTTTCTTT.

This clonotype was seen ten or more times. The chain recombines TRBV7-2 with TRBJ2-5, with 11 bases identical to TRBD1. There are 16 residues in the CDR3. The germline CDR1 and CDR2 sequences are SGHTA and FQGNSA. V lost 1 base, J lost 4 bases, and 5 bases stayed unmatched. Here the CDR3 DNA reads TGTGCCAGCAGCTTAGGGGGGACAGGGGGGGTAGAGACCCAGTACTTC. Translated, it gives CASSLGGTGGVETQYF.

The table lists this clonotype with many counts. The chain couples TRBV5-5 to TRBJ2-7, with 7 bases lining up with TRBD2. This CDR3 contains 17 residues. The V and J ends lost 0 bases and 0 bases, in that order; junction bases with no gene match: 9. Germline loops: CDR1 SGHKS, CDR2 YYEKEE (reference sequence). The CDR3 is CASSLVSSGTYSYEQYF. CDR3 nucleotide sequence: TGTGCCAGCAGCTTGGTCTCGAGCGGGACTTACTCCTACGAGCAGTACTTC.

V is TRBV4-1 and J is TRBJ2-5; weak D call: TRBD1 (5 bases). The CDR3 covers 14 residues. Germline assignment: CDR1 MGHRA and CDR2 YSYEKL. The ends were cut back, 3 bases at V and 2 bases at J, with 10 bases in the middle. CDR3 sequence (DNA): TGCGCCAGCAGCCAGGTGACAGCGCAAGAGACCCAGTACTTC. Its protein is CASSQVTAQETQYF.

This clonotype has at least ten counts. The chain combines TRBV20-1 with TRBJ2-1; 10 nucleotides line up with TRBD2. The V gene's germline CDR1 is DFQATT and CDR2 SNEGSKA (reference sequence). Trimming at V came to 3 bases and at J to 8 bases, leaving 7 bases not matched to a gene. This CDR3 is 14 amino acids long. CDR3 sequence reads: CSARRPSGSDEQFF. In nucleotides, the CDR3 is TGCAGTGCTAGGCGGCCTAGCGGGAGCGATGAGCAGTTCTTC.

This clonotype was picked up many times. The genes are TRBV5-1 and TRBJ1-1; TRBD1 might be the D (5 bases). This CDR3 region has 16 residues. Germline V gives CDR1 SGHRS, CDR2 YFSETQ. Trimming left V 2 bases short and J 0 bases short, with 14 bases between. Written as DNA, the CDR3 is TGCGCCAGCAGCTTTAATTTTGGGACTCTGAACACTGAAGCTTTCTTT. Encoded protein: CASSFNFGTLNTEAFF.

This chain uses TRBV6-5 with TRBJ2-3; 7 nucleotides match TRBD1. This CDR3 spans 16 amino acids. Germline CDR1 reads MNHEY; CDR2 reads SVGAGI. The J segment lost 3 bases and the V segment lost 4 bases, leaving 10 bases of the junction unmatched. DNA for the CDR3: TGTGCCAGCAGTTCTCGACGACAGGGCTCGACAGATACGCAGTATTTT. Its protein product is CASSSRRQGSTDTQYF.

This clonotype appeared a few times. The rearrangement links TRBV7-7 to TRBJ2-5; D might be TRBD1 or TRBD2, each matching 5 bases. The CDR3 covers 13 residues. V dropped 5 bases and J dropped 2 bases, with 9 bases sitting between them. CDR1 and CDR2 (germline): SSHAT, FNYEAQ (reference sequence). Written as DNA, the CDR3 is TGTGCCAGCAGCGGGACGGGTCAAGAGACCCAGTACTTC. It encodes CASSGTGQETQYF.

The J gene is TRBJ1-1, the V gene TRBV7-2; D uncertain. Trimming stripped 0 bases from V and 14 bases from J, with 22 bases between. CDR1 and CDR2 (germline): SGHTA, FQGNSA. The CDR3 consists of 15 residues. CDR3 sequence reads: CASSLAVDRPTESFF. In DNA, the CDR3 is TGTGCCAGCAGCTTAGCCGTGGACCGTCCCACTGAATCATTCTTT.

There are many counts of this clonotype. The V gene is TRBV7-2, the J gene TRBJ1-6; D call uncertain. Trimming cost V 1 base and J 5 bases, with 9 bases left between them. Germline CDR1 is SGHTA and CDR2 is FQGNSA. The CDR3 is 15 residues long. CDR3 residues: CASSLGRPHNSPLHF. CDR3 nucleotide sequence: TGTGCCAGCAGCTTAGGGCGGCCCCATAATTCACCCCTCCACTTT.

This clonotype appeared many times. This rearrangement joins TRBV20-1 to TRBJ1-1, with TRBD1 identical over 10 bases. The trim removed 5 bases at V and 5 bases at J, leaving 20 bases unmatched. The CDR3 length is 18 residues. Germline CDR1 and CDR2: DFQATT and SNEGSKA (reference sequence). Here the CDR3 DNA reads TGCAGTGCTGGTCCCCTTTCCGGGACAGGGGCTGACAGGACTGAAGCTTTCTTT. It specifies CSAGPLSGTGADRTEAFF.

The V gene is TRBV18, the J gene TRBJ1-1, with D possibly matching TRBD1 (5 bases). The germline V and J ends were trimmed by 4 bases and 5 bases, with 11 bases remaining between them. The germline V gene encodes CDR1 KGHSH and CDR2 LQKENI. The CDR3 spans 13 residues. The CDR3, as DNA: TGTGCCAGCTCACAGGAGGGGCGTACTGAAGCTTTCTTT. Its translation: CASSQEGRTEAFF.

This clonotype showed up many times. V usage is TRBV18 and J usage is TRBJ2-5, with TRBD1 matching over 8 bases. The V gene's germline CDR1 is KGHSH and CDR2 LQKENI. The CDR3 totals 14 residues. V shed 2 bases, J shed 3 bases, and the junction held 2 bases outside the gene matches. CDR3 sequence reads: CASSPSGGKETQYF. CDR3 DNA: TGTGCCAGCTCACCATCAGGGGGCAAAGAGACCCAGTACTTC.

As to this clonotype: The junction does not match germline at one end; this may be a read error. The chain links TRBV6-6 to TRBJ1-5, with 8 positions matching TRBD1. The CDR3 is 17 amino acids. Looked up from germline, CDR1 is MNHNY and CDR2 is SVGAGI (reference sequence). The CDR3 sequence is CASSYSGTGGGNHPQHF. For the CDR3, the DNA is TGTGCCAGCAGTTACTCCGGGACAGGAGGCGGCAATCATCCCCAGCATTTT.

This clonotype was detected ten times or more. The chain recombines TRBV20-1 with TRBJ2-4; D assignment may be TRBD1 or TRBD2 (5 bases each). V dropped 0 bases and J dropped 6 bases, with 15 bases sitting between them. Germline values: CDR1 DFQATT, CDR2 SNEGSKA (reference sequence). There are 15 residues in the CDR3. CDR3 coding DNA: TGCAGTGCTAGAGATCAGGGACCCGGTGGAAACATTCAGTACTTC. Its translation is CSARDQGPGGNIQYF.